The T cell receptor (beta chain) under discussion was sequenced for a study of cytomegalovirus exposure and HLA in healthy donors. Study background: Unique TCRs from HLA-typed donors, 80 million to 90 million of them, were held in an early data release.

Germline V gives CDR1 SGHVS, CDR2 FQNEAQ. The CDR3 covers 18 residues. To note about this clone: Its antigen is undetermined.

Study-wide points: Roughly uniform sequencing depth across donors was assumed, possibly incorrectly. Later analysis found that TCR beta chains associated with HLA were more clonally expanded than other, equally common chains.

Both 60 Vbeta primers and 13 Jbeta primers went into the PCR. Using immunoSEQ multiplex PCR, the repertoire was profiled, and TCRdb retains in-frame clones only, with some absent. The repertoire includes about 140,000 clones, 73% of them detected once, and 13% to 15% sits in the top ten. The origin of this receptor is a human donor in good health. The sequencing input was PBMCs. V gene TRBV7-8 combines with J gene TRBJ2-5, with 11 bases fitting TRBD1. The J call may be mistaken, given a closer DNA end match to TRBJ2-7. The CDR3 reads CASSLALGTGGDSYEQYF. Here the CDR3 DNA reads TGTGCCAGCAGCTTAGCGTTGGGGACAGGGGGTGACTCCTACGAGCAGTACTTC.